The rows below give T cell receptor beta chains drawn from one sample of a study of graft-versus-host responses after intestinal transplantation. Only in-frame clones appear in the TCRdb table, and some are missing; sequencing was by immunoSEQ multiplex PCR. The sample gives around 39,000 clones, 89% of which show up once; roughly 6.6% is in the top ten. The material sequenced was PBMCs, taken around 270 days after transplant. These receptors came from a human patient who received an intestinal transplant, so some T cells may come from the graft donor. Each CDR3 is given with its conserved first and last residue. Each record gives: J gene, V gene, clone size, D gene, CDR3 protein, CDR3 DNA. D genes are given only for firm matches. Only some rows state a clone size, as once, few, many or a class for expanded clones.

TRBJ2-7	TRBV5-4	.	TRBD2	CASSLEYERGDYEQYF	TGTGCCAGCAGCTTGGAATACGAGCGGGGGGATTACGAGCAGTACTTC
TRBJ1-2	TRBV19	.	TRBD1	CASTFAGGASEGYTF	TGTGCCAGTACTTTCGCAGGGGGCGCTTCCGAAGGCTACACCTTC
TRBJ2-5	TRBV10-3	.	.	CAISESVEQETQYF	TGTGCCATCAGTGAGTCGGTGGAGCAAGAGACCCAGTACTTC
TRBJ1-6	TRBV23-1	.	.	CASRPSGGSSYNSPLHF	TGCGCCAGCAGACCCTCGGGCGGGAGCTCCTATAATTCACCCCTCCACTTT
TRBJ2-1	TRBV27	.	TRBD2	CASTWGLAANEQFF	TGTGCCAGCACCTGGGGACTAGCGGCAAATGAGCAGTTCTTC
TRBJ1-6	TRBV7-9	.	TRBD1	CASSEAGTGSNSPLHF	TGTGCCAGCAGCGAGGCCGGGACAGGGAGTAATTCACCCCTCCACTTT
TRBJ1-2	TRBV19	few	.	CASSPTLSYGYTF	TGTGCCAGTAGCCCGACCCTAAGCTATGGCTACACCTTC
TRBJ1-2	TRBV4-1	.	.	CASSQDRDHLVGYGYTF	TGCGCCAGCAGCCAAGACAGGGATCACCTGGTAGGCTATGGCTACACCTTC
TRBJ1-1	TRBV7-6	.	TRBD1	CASRATGGASEAFF	TGTGCCAGCAGGGCCACAGGGGGCGCTTCTGAAGCTTTCTTT
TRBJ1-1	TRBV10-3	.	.	CAISGDKNTEAFF	TGTGCCATCAGTGGAGACAAGAACACTGAAGCTTTCTTT
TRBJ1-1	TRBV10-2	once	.	CASWDPLETEAFF	TGCGCCAGCTGGGACCCCCTGGAGACTGAAGCTTTCTTT
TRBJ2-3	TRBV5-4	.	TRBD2	CASSSQRGGTDTQYF	TGTGCCAGCAGCAGTCAGCGGGGGGGCACAGATACGCAGTATTTT
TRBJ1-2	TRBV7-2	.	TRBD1	CASSGGGQGASGYTF	TGTGCCAGCAGCGGGGGGGGGCAGGGGGCGAGTGGCTACACCTTC
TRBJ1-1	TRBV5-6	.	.	CASSLWRTEAFF	TGTGCCAGCAGCTTGTGGCGCACTGAAGCTTTCTTT
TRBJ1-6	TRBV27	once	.	CATREENSPLHF	TGTGCCACCAGGGAAGAGAATTCACCCCTCCACTTT
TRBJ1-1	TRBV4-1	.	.	CASSQESVAGPSSRMNTEAFF	TGCGCCAGCAGCCAAGAAAGCGTGGCGGGGCCAAGTTCCCGCATGAACACTGAAGCTTTCTTT
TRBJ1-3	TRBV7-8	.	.	CASSFRVDGNTIYF	TGTGCCAGCAGCTTCAGGGTAGATGGAAACACCATATATTTT
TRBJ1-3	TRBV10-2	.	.	CASSETGYGNTIYF	TGCGCCAGCAGTGAAACAGGGTACGGAAACACCATATATTTT
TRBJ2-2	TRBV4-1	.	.	CASSPWRVRTGELFF	TGCGCCAGCAGCCCCTGGCGGGTCCGCACCGGGGAGCTGTTTTTT
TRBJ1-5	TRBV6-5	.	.	CASKSQEYSNQPQHF	TGTGCCAGCAAAAGTCAAGAGTATAGCAATCAGCCCCAGCATTTT
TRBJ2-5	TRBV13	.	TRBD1	CASSDGTGRGETQYF	TGTGCCAGCAGCGATGGGACAGGCCGGGGAGAGACCCAGTACTTC
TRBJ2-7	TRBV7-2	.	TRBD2	CASSLSSGVNYEQYF	TGTGCCAGCAGCTTGAGTAGCGGGGTAAACTACGAGCAGTACTTC
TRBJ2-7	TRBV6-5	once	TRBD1	CASSYKGQGSYEQYF	TGTGCCAGCAGTTACAAGGGACAGGGTTCGTACGAGCAGTACTTC
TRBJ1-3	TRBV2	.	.	CASSEAVGSWNTIYF	TGTGCCAGCAGTGAAGCTGTTGGGTCGTGGAACACCATATATTTT
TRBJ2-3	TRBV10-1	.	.	CASSDPTDTQYF	TGCGCCAGCAGTGACCCCACAGATACGCAGTATTTT
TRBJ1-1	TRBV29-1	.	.	CSVVRWVKVNTEAFF	TGCAGCGTTGTAAGGTGGGTTAAGGTGAACACTGAAGCTTTCTTT
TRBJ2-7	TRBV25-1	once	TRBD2	CASSEPGGGWREQYF	TGTGCCAGCAGTGAACCCGGGGGGGGCTGGCGCGAGCAGTACTTC
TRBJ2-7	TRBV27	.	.	CASRAGTRSYEQYF	TGTGCCAGCAGGGCCGGGACTCGGTCCTACGAGCAGTACTTC
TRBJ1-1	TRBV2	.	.	CASTSRTPLNTEAFF	TGTGCCAGCACATCGAGAACACCGTTGAACACTGAAGCTTTCTTT
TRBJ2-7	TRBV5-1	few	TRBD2	CASSSGAGGGYEQYF	TGCGCCAGCAGCTCCGGAGCGGGGGGAGGGTACGAGCAGTACTTC
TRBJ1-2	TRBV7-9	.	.	CASSFGLFYGYTF	TGTGCCAGCAGCTTTGGGCTCTTCTATGGCTACACCTTC
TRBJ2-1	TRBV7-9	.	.	CASSLGTEYNEQFF	TGTGCCAGCAGCCTAGGGACCGAGTACAATGAGCAGTTCTTC
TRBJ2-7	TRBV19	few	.	CASSAGAPYEQYF	TGTGCCAGTAGTGCGGGGGCCCCCTACGAGCAGTACTTC
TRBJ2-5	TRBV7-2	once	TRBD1	CASSDFDRGRETQYF	TGTGCCAGCAGCGATTTTGACAGGGGGCGGGAGACCCAGTACTTC
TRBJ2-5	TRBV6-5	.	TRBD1	CASSYRPDRAQETQYF	TGTGCCAGCAGTTACCGCCCGGACAGGGCACAAGAGACCCAGTACTTC